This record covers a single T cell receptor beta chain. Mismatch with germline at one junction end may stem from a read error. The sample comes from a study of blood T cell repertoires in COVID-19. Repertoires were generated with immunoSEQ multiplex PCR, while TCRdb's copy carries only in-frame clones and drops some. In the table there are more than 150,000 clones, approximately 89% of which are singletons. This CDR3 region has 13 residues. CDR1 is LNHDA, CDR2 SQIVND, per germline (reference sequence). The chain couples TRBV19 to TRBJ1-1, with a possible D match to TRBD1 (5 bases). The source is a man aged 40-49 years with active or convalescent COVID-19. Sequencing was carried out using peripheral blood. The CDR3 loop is CATKRGVGLDEVF. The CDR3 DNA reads TGTGCCACCAAACGGGGGGTTGGGCTGGATGAGGTCTTT.